The rows below give T cell receptor beta chains drawn from one sample of a study of cytomegalovirus exposure and HLA in healthy donors. Sequenced by immunoSEQ multiplex PCR; TCRdb stores in-frame clones only, minus some. The table lists 70,000 to 80,000 clones, around 80% of them singletons. The material sequenced was PBMCs. The receptor source for this set is a man aged 18 to 30 in good health and CMV-seronegative. CDR3s include the opening cysteine and the closing phenylalanine or tryptophan. A D gene is named only where the DNA matches it firmly. Rows give clone size only sometimes, using once, few, many, or a class for an expanded clone.

- | TRBJ1-6 | - | TRBV5-1 | TGCGCCAGCAGCAAAAAGGACAGCTACTATAATTCACCCCTCCACTTT | CASSKKDSYYNSPLHF
TRBD2 | TRBJ2-3 | - | TRBV2 | TGTGCCAGCAGGGGCGGGGGTAGCACAGATACGCAGTATTTT | CASRGGGSTDTQYF
- | TRBJ2-7 | - | TRBV2 | TGTGCCAGCTCAGGGGCCGAGCAGTACTTC | CASSGAEQYF
- | TRBJ2-6 | - | TRBV27 | TGTGCCAGCAGAGCGACAGTCTCTGGGGCCAACGTCCTGACTTTC | CASRATVSGANVLTF
TRBD1 | TRBJ1-5 | few | TRBV7-2 | TGTGCCAGCAGTCAAGACAGGGACAACAATCAGCCCCAGCATTTT | CASSQDRDNNQPQHF
TRBD2 | TRBJ2-5 | - | TRBV5-1 | TGCGCCAGCAGCCCCGGGACTAGGATCGAGACCCAGTACTTC | CASSPGTRIETQYF
TRBD2 | TRBJ2-2 | - | TRBV7-9 | TGTGCCAGCAGCCCAGGACTAGCGGGAACCGGGGAGCTGTTTTTT | CASSPGLAGTGELFF
- | TRBJ1-1 | few | TRBV4-1 | TGCGCCAGCAGCCAAGACGTAGGAGAGAACACTGAAGCTTTCTTT | CASSQDVGENTEAFF
TRBD1 | TRBJ1-1 | few | TRBV19 | TGTGCCAGTAGTAGGGGACAGACTAGAATTTCTGAAGCTTTCTTT | CASSRGQTRISEAFF
TRBD2 | TRBJ2-7 | - | TRBV14 | TGTGCCAGCAGCCAAGTGGGACTAGCGGGGGCCTTGAGCTCCTACGAGCAGTACTTC | CASSQVGLAGALSSYEQYF
TRBD1 | TRBJ2-7 | - | TRBV28 | TGTGCCAGCAGTCCCGGGACAGGGGGTCTTTACGAGCAGTACTTC | CASSPGTGGLYEQYF
TRBD1 | TRBJ2-7 | - | TRBV6-1 | TGTGCCAGCAGTGTGGGACAGGGGGCGCACAACGAGCAGTACTTC | CASSVGQGAHNEQYF
TRBD1 | TRBJ2-7 | - | TRBV5-1 | TGCGCCAGCCAACCAGGGGGCCTCTCGGGACACGAGCAGTACTTC | CASQPGGLSGHEQYF
- | TRBJ2-7 | - | TRBV5-1 | TGCGCCAGCAGCCGAGGCCGTACCTACGAGCAGTACTTC | CASSRGRTYEQYF
TRBD1 | TRBJ2-1 | - | TRBV5-1 | TGCGCCAGCAGCTTGGTGGCAGGGGGAAGCTCCTACAATGAGCAGTTCTTC | CASSLVAGGSSYNEQFF
- | TRBJ2-3 | once | TRBV5-4 | TGTGCCAGTGCTAGTTCCGTTAACACAGATACGCAGTATTTT | CASASSVNTDTQYF
- | TRBJ1-5 | - | TRBV7-8 | TGTGCCAGCAGCTTAAGTAGGATAACGGCGGGTCAGCCCCAGCATTTT | CASSLSRITAGQPQHF
- | TRBJ2-3 | - | TRBV7-2 | TGTGCCAGCAGCCGGGGACACGGCAGCACAGATACGCAGTATTTT | CASSRGHGSTDTQYF
- | TRBJ2-7 | - | TRBV7-8 | TGTGCCAGCAGCTTGGGTCTCGTAAGCGGCTTCGACGATGAGCAGTACTTC | CASSLGLVSGFDDEQYF
- | TRBJ2-2 | once | TRBV7-3 | TGTGCCAGCAGCTTACCAGGCCACCCTAACACCGGGGAGCTGTTTTTT | CASSLPGHPNTGELFF
TRBD1 | TRBJ1-5 | - | TRBV18 | TGTGCCAGCTCCCCCAACAGGGGGTCGAATCAGCCCCAGCATTTT | CASSPNRGSNQPQHF
- | TRBJ2-7 | - | TRBV19 | TGTGCCAGTAGTATCGGTTCCTACGAGCAGTACTTC | CASSIGSYEQYF
- | TRBJ2-7 | - | TRBV6-5 | TGTGCCAGCAGTTACCGTTACGAGCAGTACTTC | CASSYRYEQYF
- | TRBJ2-6 | - | TRBV2 | TGTGCCAGCAGCGCGGCGCTGGGACATATGATATCTGGGGCCAACGTCCTGACTTTC | CASSAALGHMISGANVLTF
- | TRBJ1-4 | - | TRBV7-2 | TGTGCCAGCAGCTTCTGGAGTGAAAAACTGTTTTTT | CASSFWSEKLFF
- | TRBJ1-3 | - | TRBV19 | TGTGCCAGTAGTATTCTCGGGAGGATTGCTGGAAACACCATATATTTT | CASSILGRIAGNTIYF
- | TRBJ1-1 | - | TRBV7-2 | TGTGCCAGCAGCTTCCTAGGGGCAAGGAACACTGAAGCTTTCTTT | CASSFLGARNTEAFF
TRBD1 | TRBJ1-3 | few | TRBV7-2 | TGTGCCAGCAGCTCCGGACAGGAAGGAAACACCATATATTTT | CASSSGQEGNTIYF
- | TRBJ1-1 | - | TRBV19 | TGTGCCAGTAGTATAGGGACATACTATGAAGCTTTCTTT | CASSIGTYYEAFF
TRBD1 | TRBJ1-1 | - | TRBV30 | TGTGCCTGGGAACAGGGGGCGGCCTCAAACACTGAAGCTTTCTTT | CAWEQGAASNTEAFF
TRBD2 | TRBJ2-7 | - | TRBV2 | TGTGCCAGCACCTGGGATAGATCCGGGAGGGACTTCTCCTACGAGCAGTACTTC | CASTWDRSGRDFSYEQYF
- | TRBJ2-7 | - | TRBV14 | TGTGCCAGCAGCCAAGATCTATCCTACGGTAGAGGGCACCGCTACGAGCAGTACTTC | CASSQDLSYGRGHRYEQYF
- | TRBJ2-1 | - | TRBV4-3 | TGCGCCAGCAGTCAAGAGAAGGAGCGGACTGAGCAGTTCTTC | CASSQEKERTEQFF
TRBD1 | TRBJ1-2 | - | TRBV28 | TGTGCCAGCAGTTTGGGACAGGGGGGCGTCTATGGCTACACCTTC | CASSLGQGGVYGYTF
TRBD1 | TRBJ2-5 | - | TRBV7-6 | TGTGCCAGCAGCTTATTTTCGGGACAGTTCAAAGAGACCCAGTACTTC | CASSLFSGQFKETQYF
TRBD1 | TRBJ1-4 | - | TRBV27 | TGTGCCAGCGCACCGGGACAGGGGTATGAAAAACTGTTTTTT | CASAPGQGYEKLFF
- | TRBJ1-2 | - | TRBV27 | TGTGCCAGCAGTTTCGGGGGGGCCGGGTATGGCTACACCTTC | CASSFGGAGYGYTF
TRBD2 | TRBJ2-1 | - | TRBV2 | TGTGCCAGCAGAGCGGTTAGCGGGAGCGCCTCGGTCGAGCAGTTCTTC | CASRAVSGSASVEQFF
- | TRBJ2-7 | - | TRBV9 | TGTGCCAGCGCCGGACCGGACAGATCAACTTACGAGCAGTACTTC | CASAGPDRSTYEQYF
TRBD2 | TRBJ2-7 | - | TRBV29-1 | TGCAGCGTTCGACTAGCGGGAGGGCCTAACTACGAGCAGTACTTC | CSVRLAGGPNYEQYF
TRBD2 | TRBJ2-7 | - | TRBV13 | TGTGCCAGCAGCTTTAGACTAGCGGGAGGTTCGGTTCCCATCCACGAGCAGTACTTC | CASSFRLAGGSVPIHEQYF
- | TRBJ2-1 | - | TRBV25-1 | TGTGCCAGCAGTGAAAGGCGGGAAGTAACAAGTGAGCAGTTCTTC | CASSERREVTSEQFF
TRBD1 | TRBJ2-7 | - | TRBV27 | TGTGCCAGCAGTTTAAGGACAGGTACCTACGAGCAGTACTTC | CASSLRTGTYEQYF
- | TRBJ1-5 | - | TRBV30 | TGTGCCTGGAGCATAGAGTCCCAGCCCCAGCATTTT | CAWSIESQPQHF
TRBD1 | TRBJ1-5 | - | TRBV29-1 | TGCAGCGTCGCGGACAGGGGGCTTGATCAGCCCCAGCATTTT | CSVADRGLDQPQHF